This T cell receptor beta chain was observed in a study of post-analysis software for immune sequencing data. About the research overall: Several disease courses (relapsing-remitting, secondary progressive and progressive-relapsing) of multiple sclerosis were included. General study points: About five TRBV segments, including TRBV5-6, TRBV5-1 and TRBV20-1, were more frequent in patients than controls.

Prepared TCR beta cDNA libraries contained unique molecular identifiers. TCRdb re-derived calls from the PCR reads in MiXCR, one entry per CDR3 protein. The data hold approximately 460,000 distinct CDR3 sequences, with roughly 45% observed a single time. Per the germline V gene, CDR1 is DFQATT and CDR2 is SNEGSKA (reference sequence). The germline V and J ends were trimmed by 3 bases and 9 bases, with 12 bases remaining between them. The CDR3 totals 11 residues. Notes on this clonotype: The antigen remains undetermined.

Source material: blood. This receptor was taken from a girl aged 5-17 years with multiple sclerosis. The chain links TRBV20-1 to TRBJ2-7, with D tentatively TRBD1 (5 bases). This CDR3 reads CSASRVEWQYF. CDR3 nucleotides: TGCAGTGCTAGCAGGGTAGAGTGGCAGTACTTC.